The next 18 T cell receptor beta chains were all read from a single sample in a study of OX40 agonist ivuxolimab in advanced cancers. Assay used: immunoSEQ multiplex PCR; TCRdb lists only in-frame clones, some missing. The sample carries tens of thousands of clones, about 90% recorded once. Here the sequenced sample was CD4+ or CD8+ T cells sorted from blood, taken in a trial of the OX40 agonist ivuxolimab. The receptors were sampled from an adult with an advanced solid tumor such as melanoma, head and neck, liver or kidney cancer.

The chain couples TRBV6-4 to TRBJ2-2, with 9 bases matching TRBD1. Unmatched junction bases numbered 13, after V lost 3 bases and J lost 5 bases. Germline loops: CDR1 MRHNA, CDR2 SNTAGT. The CDR3 has 18 amino acids. This CDR3 is CASSESDRGRTGTGELFF. The CDR3 coding sequence is TGTGCCAGCAGTGAGTCGGACAGGGGCCGAACAGGGACCGGGGAGCTGTTTTTT.

The gene calls are TRBV29-1 and TRBJ2-3; D ambiguous. Germline values: CDR1 SQVTM, CDR2 ANQGSEA. The length of the CDR3 is 11 residues. The CDR3 DNA is TGCACCGGCGGCAGCACAGATACGCAGTATTTT. Translated: CTGGSTDTQYF.

With respect to this clone: Other nucleotide sequences from this sample produce the same CDR3. This chain links TRBV7-8 with TRBJ2-5; a possible D gene is TRBD2 (5 bases). The germline V gene encodes CDR1 SGHVS and CDR2 FQNEAQ. The CDR3 spans 14 residues. The ends were cut back, 5 bases at V and 5 bases at J, with 15 bases in the middle. CDR3 region: CASSPRRSQETQYF. The CDR3 nucleotides read TGTGCCAGCAGCCCCCGGAGGTCCCAGGAGACCCAGTACTTC.

The chain recombines TRBV13 with TRBJ2-1; D is undetermined. Trimming left V 5 bases short and J 3 bases short, with 8 bases between. Germline V gene lookup returns CDR1 PRHDT and CDR2 FYEKMQ (reference sequence). This CDR3 comprises 13 residues. The CDR3 spells CASSPPSYNEQFF. The CDR3, as DNA: TGTGCCAGCAGCCCACCTAGCTACAATGAGCAGTTCTTC.

The J gene is TRBJ2-3, the V gene TRBV7-9; D is ambiguous. The germline gives CDR1 SEHNR, CDR2 FQNEAQ (reference sequence). This CDR3 is 14 amino acids long. Trimming removed 1 base at V and 5 bases at J, with 10 bases between. DNA of the CDR3: TGTGCCAGCAGCTTAGATCCGGGCTTAGATACGCAGTATTTT. Its protein is CASSLDPGLDTQYF.

The rearrangement joins TRBV6-6 to TRBJ1-4; possible D gene TRBD1, 6 bases. Germline assignment: CDR1 MNHNY and CDR2 SVGAGI (reference sequence). This CDR3 has 12 residues. The V gene lost 8 bases and the J gene lost 10 bases, with 14 bases spanning the gap. The DNA for the CDR3 is TGTGCCAGCCTTTCGGTAGGGGGAAAACTGTTTTTT. It translates to CASLSVGGKLFF.

The chain uses TRBV5-1 and TRBJ2-3; D possibly corresponds to TRBD1 (5 bases). The CDR3 extends over 17 amino acids. Trimming removed 4 bases at V and 4 bases at J, with 22 bases between. CDR1 and CDR2 from the germline V gene are SGHRS and YFSETQ. The CDR3 DNA is TGCGCCAGCAGCAAAACGAAGGGCACAGGTTCGGCAGATACGCAGTATTTT. Encoded protein: CASSKTKGTGSADTQYF. The complete variable domain, with remaining parts taken from reference TRBV5-1 and TRBJ2-3, reads KAGVTQTPRYLIKTRGQQVTLSCSPISGHRSVSWYQQTPGQGLQFLFEYFSETQRNKGNFPGRFSGRQFSNSRSEMNVSTLELGDSALYLCASSKTKGTGSADTQYFGPGTRLTVL.

The J gene is TRBJ1-6, the V gene TRBV30; D is unresolved. This CDR3 comprises 14 residues. CDR1 is GTSNPN, CDR2 SVGIG, per germline (reference sequence). V gave up 3 bases and J gave up 7 bases, with 13 bases separating them. The chain's CDR3 is CAWRSGPVNSPLHF. The DNA for the CDR3 is TGTGCCTGGAGATCCGGCCCCGTAAATTCACCCCTCCACTTT.

V usage is TRBV6-6 and J usage is TRBJ1-2; TRBD1 agrees at 7 bases. The CDR3 has 12 residues. Germline assignment: CDR1 MNHNY and CDR2 SVGAGI (reference sequence). The junction had 5 bases not matched to a gene; V was cut back by 5 bases and J by 8 bases. CDR3 DNA: TGTGCCAGCAGTAACAGGGGTGGGGGCTACACCTTC. It yields the protein CASSNRGGGYTF.

V is TRBV28 and J is TRBJ2-7; 11 bases agree with TRBD1. With V trimmed by 5 bases and J by 5 bases, 8 bases remained unmatched. This CDR3 spans 15 amino acids. Germline V gene data show CDR1 as MDHEN and CDR2 as SYDVKM. Here the CDR3 reads CASSTPGTGGHEQYF. The DNA of the CDR3 is TGTGCCAGCAGTACCCCCGGGACAGGGGGTCACGAGCAGTACTTC.

The V and J genes are TRBV29-1 and TRBJ1-2; D remains unclear. V was pared by 5 bases and J by 4 bases, with 23 bases between. Germline CDR1 and CDR2: SQVTM and ANQGSEA. The CDR3 length is 16 residues. CDR3 sequence reads: CSVPPWGVPGSYGYTF. The DNA for the CDR3 is TGCAGCGTTCCTCCCTGGGGAGTTCCAGGATCCTATGGCTACACCTTC.

This chain joins TRBV28 and TRBJ2-5; D assignment may be TRBD1 or TRBD2 (5 bases each). There are 17 residues in the CDR3. Germline values: CDR1 MDHEN, CDR2 SYDVKM. V lost 5 bases and J lost 0, with 19 bases in between. The CDR3 nucleotides are TGTGCCAGCAGTCCTCAGGCTGGGACGAAATACCAAGAGACCCAGTACTTC. It codes for CASSPQAGTKYQETQYF.

This clone has just one count. V is TRBV19 and J is TRBJ2-3, with 12 bases lining up with TRBD1. The CDR3 runs to 16 residues. The V gene's germline CDR1 is LNHDA and CDR2 SQIVND (reference sequence). V was clipped by 5 bases and J by 4 bases; unmatched bases: 7. This chain's CDR3 is CASSPRDRGPADTQYF. CDR3 nucleotide sequence: TGTGCCAGTAGTCCCCGGGACAGGGGGCCCGCAGATACGCAGTATTTT.

The genes are TRBV12-5 and TRBJ2-2, with 7 nucleotides matching TRBD1. CDR3 length equals 14 residues. After removal of 6 bases from V and 3 bases from J, the junction contained 4 bases not matched to a gene. Germline V gene lookup returns CDR1 LGHNT and CDR2 FRNRAP. As DNA, the CDR3 is TGTGCTAGTGGCCGCGGACAGGACACCGGGGAGCTGTTTTTT. Protein product: CASGRGQDTGELFF.

The chain is built from TRBV18 and TRBJ2-7, with 13 bases fitting TRBD2. Trimming cost V 2 bases and J 2 bases; bases outside gene matches: 0. From germline, CDR1 is KGHSH and CDR2 LQKENI. The CDR3 consists of 15 residues. The CDR3 sequence: CASSPGTSGAYEQYF. The CDR3 nucleotides read TGTGCCAGCTCACCAGGGACTAGCGGGGCCTACGAGCAGTACTTC.

V is TRBV11-2 and J is TRBJ1-6, with 7 bases aligning to TRBD1. Trimming cost V 2 bases and J 7 bases; bases outside gene matches: 5. This CDR3 spans 15 amino acids. The germline gives CDR1 SGHAT, CDR2 FQNNGV. Here the CDR3 reads CASSLRQGGNSPLHF. Written as DNA, the CDR3 is TGTGCCAGCAGCTTACGACAGGGAGGCAATTCACCCCTCCACTTT.

This clone was picked up one time. This chain uses TRBV28 with TRBJ1-2; D is uncertain. V lost 10 bases to trimming and J lost 3 bases, with 18 bases between them. Germline CDR1 MDHEN, CDR2 SYDVKM. CDR3 length equals 14 residues. The CDR3 protein is CATYTWAPHYGYTF. CDR3 DNA: TGTGCCACCTATACGTGGGCACCCCACTATGGCTACACCTTC.

The chain joins TRBV5-4 to TRBJ2-2; the match to TRBD2 covers 8 bases. The CDR3 loop spans 15 amino acids. After removal of 4 bases from V and 0 bases from J, the junction contained 2 bases not matched to a gene. Germline CDR1 reads SGHNT; CDR2 reads YYREEE (reference sequence). CDR3 amino acids: CASSAGRANTGELFF. The CDR3 DNA is TGTGCCAGCAGCGCCGGGAGGGCGAACACCGGGGAGCTGTTTTTT.